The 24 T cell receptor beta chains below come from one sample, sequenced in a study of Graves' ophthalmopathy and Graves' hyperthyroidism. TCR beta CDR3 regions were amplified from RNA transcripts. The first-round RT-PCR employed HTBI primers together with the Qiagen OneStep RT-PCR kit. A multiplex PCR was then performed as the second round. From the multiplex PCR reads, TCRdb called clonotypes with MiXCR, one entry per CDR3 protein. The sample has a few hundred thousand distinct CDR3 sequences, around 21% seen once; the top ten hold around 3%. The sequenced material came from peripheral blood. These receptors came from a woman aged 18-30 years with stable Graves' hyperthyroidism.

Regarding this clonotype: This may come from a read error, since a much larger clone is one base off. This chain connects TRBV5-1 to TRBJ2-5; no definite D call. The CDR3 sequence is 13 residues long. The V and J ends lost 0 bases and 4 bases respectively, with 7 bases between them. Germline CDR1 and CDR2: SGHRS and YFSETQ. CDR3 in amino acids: CASSLVKGETQYF. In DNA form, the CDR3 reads TGCGCCAGCAGCTTGGTCAAAGGAGAGACCCAGTACTTC.

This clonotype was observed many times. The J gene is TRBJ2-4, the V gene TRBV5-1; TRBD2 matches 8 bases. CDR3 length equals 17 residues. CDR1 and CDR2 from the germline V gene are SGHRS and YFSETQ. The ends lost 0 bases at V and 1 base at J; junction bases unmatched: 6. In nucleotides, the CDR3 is TGCGCCAGCAGCTTGGCCCCAGCGGGAGTCGCCAAAAACATTCAGTACTTC. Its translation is CASSLAPAGVAKNIQYF.

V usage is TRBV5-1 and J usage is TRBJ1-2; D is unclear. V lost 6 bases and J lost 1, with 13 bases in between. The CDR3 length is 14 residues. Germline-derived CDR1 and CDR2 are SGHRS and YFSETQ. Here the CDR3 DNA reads TGCGCCAGCAAGGTCACGGGGAGTAACTATGGCTACACCTTC. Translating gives CASKVTGSNYGYTF.

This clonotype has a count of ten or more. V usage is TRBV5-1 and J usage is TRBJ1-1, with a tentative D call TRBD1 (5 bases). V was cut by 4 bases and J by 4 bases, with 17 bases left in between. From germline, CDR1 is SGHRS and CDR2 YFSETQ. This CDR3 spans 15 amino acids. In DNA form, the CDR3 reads TGCGCCAGCAGCCCGGACGGGGGGGGGAGCACTGAAGCTTTCTTT. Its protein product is CASSPDGGGSTEAFF. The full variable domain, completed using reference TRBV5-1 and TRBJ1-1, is KAGVTQTPRYLIKTRGQQVTLSCSPISGHRSVSWYQQTPGQGLQFLFEYFSETQRNKGNFPGRFSGRQFSNSRSEMNVSTLELGDSALYLCASSPDGGGSTEAFFGQGTRLTVV.

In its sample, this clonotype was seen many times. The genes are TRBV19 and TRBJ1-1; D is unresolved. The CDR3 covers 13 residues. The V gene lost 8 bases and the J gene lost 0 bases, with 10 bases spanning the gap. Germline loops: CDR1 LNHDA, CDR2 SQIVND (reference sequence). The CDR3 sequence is CASGAAVNTEAFF. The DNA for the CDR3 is TGTGCCAGTGGTGCCGCAGTGAACACTGAAGCTTTCTTT.

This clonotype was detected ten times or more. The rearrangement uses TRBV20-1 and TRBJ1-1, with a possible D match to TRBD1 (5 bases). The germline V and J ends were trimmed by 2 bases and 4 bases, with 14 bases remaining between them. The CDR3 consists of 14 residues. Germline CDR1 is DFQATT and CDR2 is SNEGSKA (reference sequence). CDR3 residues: CSARSPGPLTEAFF. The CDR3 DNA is TGCAGTGCTAGAAGTCCAGGGCCACTCACTGAAGCTTTCTTT.

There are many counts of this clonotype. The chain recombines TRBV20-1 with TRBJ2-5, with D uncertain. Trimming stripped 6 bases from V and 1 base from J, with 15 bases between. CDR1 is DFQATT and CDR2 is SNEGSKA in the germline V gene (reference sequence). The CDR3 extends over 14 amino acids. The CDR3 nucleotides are TGCAGTGCAAAGCTCCTTGGGTCCCAAGAGACCCAGTACTTC. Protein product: CSAKLLGSQETQYF.

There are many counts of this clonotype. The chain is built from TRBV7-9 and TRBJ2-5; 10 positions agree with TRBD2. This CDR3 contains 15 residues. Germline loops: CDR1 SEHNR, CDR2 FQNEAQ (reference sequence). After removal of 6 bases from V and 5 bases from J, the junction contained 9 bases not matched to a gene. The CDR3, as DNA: TGTGCCAGCAGGCTCACGACTAGCGGGTACGAGACCCAGTACTTC. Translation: CASRLTTSGYETQYF.

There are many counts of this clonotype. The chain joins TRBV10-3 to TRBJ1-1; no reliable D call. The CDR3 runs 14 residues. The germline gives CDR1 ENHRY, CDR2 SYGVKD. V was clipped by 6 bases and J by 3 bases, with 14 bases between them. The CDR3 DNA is TGTGCCATCAGGAGCCCTTTAGGTTACACTGAAGCTTTCTTT. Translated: CAIRSPLGYTEAFF.

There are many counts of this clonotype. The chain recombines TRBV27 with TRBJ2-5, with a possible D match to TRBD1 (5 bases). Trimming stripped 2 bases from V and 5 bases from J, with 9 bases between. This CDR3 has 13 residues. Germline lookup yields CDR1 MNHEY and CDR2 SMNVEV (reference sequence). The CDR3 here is CASSLLRAETQYF. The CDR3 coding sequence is TGTGCCAGCAGTTTACTCAGGGCTGAGACCCAGTACTTC.

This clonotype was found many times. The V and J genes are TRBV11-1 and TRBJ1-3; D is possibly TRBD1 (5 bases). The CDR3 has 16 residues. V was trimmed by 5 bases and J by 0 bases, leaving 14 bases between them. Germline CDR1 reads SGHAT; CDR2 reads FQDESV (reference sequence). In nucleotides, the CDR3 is TGTGCCAGCAGCCTCAGGGAAGTAAGCTCTGGAAACACCATATATTTT. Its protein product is CASSLREVSSGNTIYF.

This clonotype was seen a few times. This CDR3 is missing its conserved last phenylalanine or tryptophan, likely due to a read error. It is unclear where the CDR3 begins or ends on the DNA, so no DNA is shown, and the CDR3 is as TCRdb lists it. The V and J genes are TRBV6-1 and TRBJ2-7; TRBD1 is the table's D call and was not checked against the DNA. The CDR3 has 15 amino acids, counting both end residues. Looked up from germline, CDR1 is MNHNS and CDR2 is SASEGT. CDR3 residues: CASRSGTKSSYEQWL.

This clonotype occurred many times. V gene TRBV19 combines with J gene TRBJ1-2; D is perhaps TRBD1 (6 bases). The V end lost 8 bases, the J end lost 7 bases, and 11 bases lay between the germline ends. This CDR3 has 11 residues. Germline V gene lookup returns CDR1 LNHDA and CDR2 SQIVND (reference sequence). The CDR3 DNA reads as TGTGCCAGTCACAGGGATTCTGGCTACACCTTC. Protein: CASHRDSGYTF. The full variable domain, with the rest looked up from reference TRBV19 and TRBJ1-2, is DGGITQSPKYLFRKEGQNVTLSCEQNLNHDAMYWYRQDPGQGLRLIYYSQIVNDFQKGDIAEGYSVSREKKESFPLTVTSAQKNPTAFYLCASHRDSGYTFGSGTRLTVV.

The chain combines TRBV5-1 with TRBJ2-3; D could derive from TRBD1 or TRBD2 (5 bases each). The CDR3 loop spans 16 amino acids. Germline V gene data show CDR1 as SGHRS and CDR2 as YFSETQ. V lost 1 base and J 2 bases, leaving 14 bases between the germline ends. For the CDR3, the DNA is TGCGCCAGCAGCTTGTGGGGGATCTCTGACACAGATACGCAGTATTTT. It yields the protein CASSLWGISDTDTQYF.

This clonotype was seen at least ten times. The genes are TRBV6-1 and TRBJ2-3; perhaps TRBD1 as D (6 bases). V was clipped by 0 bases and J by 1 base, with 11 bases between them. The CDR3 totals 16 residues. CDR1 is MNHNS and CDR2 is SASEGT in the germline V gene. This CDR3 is CASSEAPGAGTDTQYF. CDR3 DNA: TGTGCCAGCAGTGAAGCTCCAGGGGCAGGCACAGATACGCAGTATTTT.

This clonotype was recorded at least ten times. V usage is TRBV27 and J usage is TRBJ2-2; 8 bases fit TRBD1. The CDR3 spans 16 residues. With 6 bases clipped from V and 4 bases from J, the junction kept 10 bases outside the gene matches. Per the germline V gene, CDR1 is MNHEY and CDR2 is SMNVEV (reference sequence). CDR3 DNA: TGTGCCAGCAGAAGAACAGGGGGAGCGGCCACCGGGGAGCTGTTTTTT. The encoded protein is CASRRTGGAATGELFF.

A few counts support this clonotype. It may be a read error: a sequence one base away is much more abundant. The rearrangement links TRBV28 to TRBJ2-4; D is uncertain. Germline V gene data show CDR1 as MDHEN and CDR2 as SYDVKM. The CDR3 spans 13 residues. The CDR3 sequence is CASSFGPPNSQYF. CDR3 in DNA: TGTGCCAGCAGTTTTGGACCCCCAAACAGTCAGTACTTC.

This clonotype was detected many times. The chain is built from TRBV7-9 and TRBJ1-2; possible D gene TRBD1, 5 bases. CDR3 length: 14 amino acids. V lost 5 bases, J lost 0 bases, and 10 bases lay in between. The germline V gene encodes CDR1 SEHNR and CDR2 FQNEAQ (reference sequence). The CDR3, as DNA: TGTGCCAGCAGCGTGGGACGGGCTAACTATGGCTACACCTTC. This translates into CASSVGRANYGYTF.

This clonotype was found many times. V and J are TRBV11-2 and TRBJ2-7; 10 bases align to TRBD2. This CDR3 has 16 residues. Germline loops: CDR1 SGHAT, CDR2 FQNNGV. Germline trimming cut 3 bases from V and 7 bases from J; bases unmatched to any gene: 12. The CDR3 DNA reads TGTGCCAGCAGCTTGGAGGCTAGCGGGAGTCCAGGGGAGCAGTACTTC. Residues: CASSLEASGSPGEQYF.

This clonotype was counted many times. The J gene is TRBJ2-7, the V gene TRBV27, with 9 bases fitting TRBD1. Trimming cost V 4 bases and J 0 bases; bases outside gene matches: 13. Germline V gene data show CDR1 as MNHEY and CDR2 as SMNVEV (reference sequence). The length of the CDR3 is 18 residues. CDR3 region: CASSYGPRGTGPSYEQYF. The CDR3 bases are TGTGCCAGCAGTTACGGTCCCCGGGGGACAGGGCCCTCCTACGAGCAGTACTTC.

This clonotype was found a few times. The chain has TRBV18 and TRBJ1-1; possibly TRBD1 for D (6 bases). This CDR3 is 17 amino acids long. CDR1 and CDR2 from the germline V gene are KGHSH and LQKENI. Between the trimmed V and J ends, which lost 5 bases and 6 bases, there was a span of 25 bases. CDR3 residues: CASSTGGGGLASAEAFF. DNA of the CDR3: TGTGCCAGCTCAACCGGGGGCGGGGGCTTAGCCTCCGCTGAAGCTTTCTTT.

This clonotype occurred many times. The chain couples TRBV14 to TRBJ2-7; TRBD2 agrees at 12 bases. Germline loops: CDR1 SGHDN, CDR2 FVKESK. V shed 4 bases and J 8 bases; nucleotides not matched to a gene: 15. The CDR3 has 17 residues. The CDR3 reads CASSPQLRASGRAKQYF. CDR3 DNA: TGTGCCAGCAGCCCCCAACTAAGGGCTAGCGGGAGGGCTAAGCAGTACTTC.

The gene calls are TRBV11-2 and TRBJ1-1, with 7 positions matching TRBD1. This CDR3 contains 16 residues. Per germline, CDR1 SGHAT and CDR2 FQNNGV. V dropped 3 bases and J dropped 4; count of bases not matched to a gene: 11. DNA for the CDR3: TGTGCCAGCAGCTTGGGCAGGGGGACCCAGAGCACTGAAGCTTTCTTT. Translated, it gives CASSLGRGTQSTEAFF.

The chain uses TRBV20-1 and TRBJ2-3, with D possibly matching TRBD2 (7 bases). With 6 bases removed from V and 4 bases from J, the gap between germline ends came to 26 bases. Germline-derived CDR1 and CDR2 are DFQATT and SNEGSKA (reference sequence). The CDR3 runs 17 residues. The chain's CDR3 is CSAGPPGAGRIADTQYF. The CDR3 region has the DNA TGCAGTGCGGGACCTCCAGGGGCCGGGAGGATTGCAGATACGCAGTATTTT.